The 30 T cell receptor beta chains listed next were all sequenced from one sample in a study of blood T cell repertoires in COVID-19. The repertoire was sequenced with immunoSEQ multiplex PCR; TCRdb's copy has only in-frame clones and lacks some. The repertoire has over 200,000 clones, roughly nine tenths of them found once; the top ten carry over 3%. The sample consisted of PBMCs or T cells enriched from blood (not recorded which). The receptor set was obtained from a woman aged 50 to 60 in a cohort exposed to, infected with or recovered from COVID-19 (not recorded which).

V gene TRBV7-2 combines with J gene TRBJ1-1, with 9 bases lining up with TRBD1. Trimming took 4 bases from V and 1 from J; bases not matched to a gene: 4. Germline V gene data show CDR1 as SGHTA and CDR2 as FQGNSA. There are 15 residues in the CDR3. The CDR3 sequence is CASSSQGARNTEAFF. As DNA, the CDR3 is TGTGCCAGCAGCTCACAGGGGGCGCGGAACACTGAAGCTTTCTTT.

In DNA form, the CDR3 reads TGTGCTAGTGGTTTGGGGACTAGGACCGGGGAGCTGTTTTTT. Protein product: CASGLGTRTGELFF. This chain uses TRBV12-5 with TRBJ2-2, with 7 bases aligning to TRBD2. Unmatched junction bases numbered 1, after V lost 1 base and J lost 5 bases. The length of the CDR3 is 14 residues. Germline-derived CDR1 and CDR2 are LGHNT and FRNRAP.

This chain uses TRBV5-5 with TRBJ1-3, with 7 bases fitting TRBD1. The V segment lost 2 bases and the J segment 4 bases; nucleotides outside the gene matches: 3. The CDR3 extends over 14 amino acids. Germline lookup yields CDR1 SGHKS and CDR2 YYEKEE (reference sequence). CDR3 DNA: TGTGCCAGCAGCTTCAGGGGGGTCGGAAACACCATATATTTT. Its protein product is CASSFRGVGNTIYF.

The V and J genes are TRBV5-4 and TRBJ1-2, with a weak D call TRBD1 (6 bases). The V end was cut by 0 bases, the J end by 4 bases, with 19 bases between. Germline CDR1 and CDR2: SGHNT and YYREEE (reference sequence). The CDR3 has 17 residues. The CDR3 is CASSLASAGAKIYGYTF. CDR3 DNA sequence: TGTGCCAGCAGCTTGGCCAGCGCAGGGGCGAAGATCTATGGCTACACCTTC.

J is TRBJ2-5 and V is TRBV3-1 (or the pseudogene TRBV3-2); a possible D gene is TRBD1 (6 bases). V was clipped by 0 bases and J by 5 bases, with 16 bases between them. From germline, CDR1 is LGHDT and CDR2 YNNKEL (reference sequence). The CDR3 loop spans 16 amino acids. As DNA, the CDR3 is TGTGCCAGCAGCCAAGATTGGGGGCGAGTATGGGAGACCCAGTACTTC. This translates into CASSQDWGRVWETQYF.

This sequence joins TRBV29-1 and TRBJ1-3; TRBD1 agrees at 11 bases. CDR3 length: 17 amino acids. Germline-derived CDR1 and CDR2 are SQVTM and ANQGSEA. The V and J ends lost 5 bases and 0 bases, in that order; junction bases with no gene match: 9. DNA for the CDR3: TGCAGCGTTAAACCTCGGACAGGGGGCACCTCTGGAAACACCATATATTTT. This encodes CSVKPRTGGTSGNTIYF.

The chain has TRBV20-1 and TRBJ2-5; 9 nucleotides agree with TRBD2. Germline lookup yields CDR1 DFQATT and CDR2 SNEGSKA (reference sequence). V shed 3 bases and J 4 bases; nucleotides not matched to a gene: 6. There are 14 residues in the CDR3. The CDR3 loop reads CSASGGGAGETQYF. CDR3 nucleotides: TGCAGTGCTAGTGGCGGGGGGGCCGGAGAGACCCAGTACTTC.

This rearrangement joins TRBV27 to TRBJ1-6, with 7 bases fitting TRBD1. The CDR3 extends over 16 amino acids. Trimming took 4 bases from V and 7 from J; bases not matched to a gene: 10. From germline, CDR1 is MNHEY and CDR2 SMNVEV (reference sequence). CDR3 coding DNA: TGTGCCAGCAGTTCGACTTCCGGGACAGCAAATTCACCCCTCCACTTT. Translating gives CASSSTSGTANSPLHF.

This chain links TRBV19 with TRBJ2-5; a possible D gene is TRBD2 (5 bases). The CDR3 has 13 residues. The V end was cut by 5 bases, the J end by 5 bases, with 12 bases between. The germline V gene encodes CDR1 LNHDA and CDR2 SQIVND (reference sequence). The CDR3 protein is CASSGGRGETQYF. CDR3 sequence (DNA): TGTGCCAGTAGTGGCGGCCGAGGGGAGACCCAGTACTTC.

The rearrangement joins TRBV5-8 to TRBJ2-7, with a possible D match to TRBD2 (6 bases). V lost 4 bases, J lost 2 bases, and 13 bases lay in between. The CDR3 has 14 amino acids. Germline loops: CDR1 SGHTS, CDR2 YDEGEE. For the CDR3, the DNA is TGTGCCAGCAGCCAGTTGAGCGGGCCCTACGAGCAGTACTTC. Its protein product is CASSQLSGPYEQYF.

The V gene is TRBV2, the J gene TRBJ1-1, with TRBD1 matching 7 bases. The V segment lost 8 bases and the J segment 5 bases; nucleotides outside the gene matches: 5. Germline V gene sequence: CDR1 SNHLY, CDR2 FYNNEI. This CDR3 has 12 amino acids. In nucleotides, the CDR3 is TGTGCCAGCGCAGGGGGATTTACTGAAGCTTTCTTT. Amino acid sequence: CASAGGFTEAFF.

This chain joins TRBV6-5 and TRBJ1-6, with a weak D call TRBD1 (5 bases). This CDR3 has 13 amino acids. Per germline, CDR1 MNHEY and CDR2 SVGAGI. V gave up 6 bases and J gave up 8 bases, with 11 bases separating them. CDR3 sequence reads: CASREQGYSPLHF. CDR3 DNA sequence: TGTGCCAGCAGAGAGCAGGGCTATTCACCCCTCCACTTT.

In its sample, this clone was seen once. CDR3 region: CASSPGTGPWEQYF. In nucleotides, the CDR3 is TGTGCCAGCAGCCCGGGGACAGGACCTTGGGAGCAGTACTTC. The V call is TRBV7-2, the J call TRBJ2-7; TRBD1 matches 8 bases. V was pared by 5 bases and J by 7 bases, with 10 bases of the junction left unmatched. Germline assignment: CDR1 SGHTA and CDR2 FQGNSA. The CDR3 has 14 amino acids.

V and J are TRBV4-2 and TRBJ2-1; 10 positions match TRBD2. CDR1 is LGHNA, CDR2 YNFKEQ, per germline. V trimming: 0 bases; J trimming: 8 bases; junction bases outside the gene matches: 13. This CDR3 contains 18 residues. The CDR3: CASSQDSSGGGARDEQFF. The CDR3 DNA sequence: TGTGCCAGCAGCCAAGATTCTAGCGGGGGCGGGGCACGGGATGAGCAGTTCTTC.

The genes are TRBV11-2 and TRBJ2-7; D call uncertain. The length of the CDR3 is 11 residues. Trimming shortened V by 5 bases and J by 3 bases, and 5 bases separated the two germline ends. The germline V gene has CDR1 SGHAT and CDR2 FQNNGV. This chain's CDR3 is CASSILYEQYF. DNA of the CDR3: TGTGCCAGCAGCATCCTCTACGAGCAGTACTTC.

This clone has a handful of counts. The same CDR3 is also encoded by other DNA sequences in this sample. The V gene is TRBV5-1, the J gene TRBJ1-2; D is possibly TRBD1 (6 bases). The length of the CDR3 is 14 residues. Germline-derived CDR1 and CDR2 are SGHRS and YFSETQ. Trimming took 2 bases from V and 7 from J, leaving 15 bases between them. As DNA, the CDR3 is TGCGCCAGCAGCTTAATTTCAGGGGATGCTGGCTACACCTTC. It is translated as CASSLISGDAGYTF.

V is TRBV5-6 and J is TRBJ2-6, with D possibly TRBD1 on 5 matching bases. There are 15 residues in the CDR3. The germline gives CDR1 SGHDT, CDR2 YYEEEE. Between the trimmed V and J ends, which lost 0 bases and 2 bases, there was a span of 6 bases. The CDR3 here is CASSLVTAGANVLTF. In nucleotides, the CDR3 is TGTGCCAGCAGCTTGGTGACAGCTGGGGCCAACGTCCTGACTTTC.

The gene calls are TRBV3-1 (or the pseudogene TRBV3-2) and TRBJ2-2; 14 positions match TRBD2. The CDR3 has 15 residues. V was pared by 5 bases and J by 4 bases, with 0 bases of the junction left unmatched. In germline, CDR1 is LGHDT, CDR2 YNNKEL (reference sequence). The CDR3 DNA is TGTGCCAGCAGCGGACTAGCGGGGGGCACCGGGGAGCTGTTTTTT. Its translation: CASSGLAGGTGELFF.

This chain connects TRBV7-2 to TRBJ2-7; D may be TRBD1 (5 bases). The CDR3 is 13 amino acids. Germline V lookup: CDR1 SGHTA, CDR2 FQGNSA. V gave up 5 bases and J gave up 3 bases, with 11 bases separating them. The CDR3 loop reads CASSPYQGYEQYF. DNA of the CDR3: TGTGCCAGCAGCCCCTACCAGGGCTACGAGCAGTACTTC.

This clone was found once. The chain employs TRBV28 and TRBJ1-2, with 11 bases that match TRBD1. This CDR3 is 17 amino acids long. With V trimmed by 6 bases and J by 8 bases, 17 bases remained unmatched. The V gene's germline CDR1 is MDHEN and CDR2 SYDVKM. CDR3 sequence (DNA): TGTGCCAGCAGACTACCAGGCGACGGACAGGGGGCATGGGGCTACACCTTC. It encodes CASRLPGDGQGAWGYTF.

The gene calls are TRBV21-1 and TRBJ2-6; no check of the table's D call, TRBD2, against the DNA was made. TRBV21-1 is annotated as a pseudogene. CDR3 length: 18 residues. The CDR3 sequence: CASSKRERGGSGANVLTF. The CDR3 DNA reads as TGTGCCAGCAGCAAAAGGGAACGGGGGGGCTCTGGGGCCAACGTCCTGACTTTC.

The rearrangement links TRBV7-2 to TRBJ2-1, with D unclear. CDR1 and CDR2 (germline): SGHTA, FQGNSA. Trimming left V 5 bases short and J 0 bases short, with 8 bases between. The CDR3 consists of 14 residues. In nucleotides, the CDR3 is TGTGCCAGCAGCCCCTACAGCTCCTACAATGAGCAGTTCTTC. Amino acids: CASSPYSSYNEQFF. The variable domain in full, with the rest retrieved from reference TRBV7-2 and TRBJ2-1, is GAGVSQSPSNKVTEKGKDVELRCDPISGHTALYWYRQSLGQGLEFLIYFQGNSAPDKSGLPSDRFSAERTGGSVSTLTIQRTQQEDSAVYLCASSPYSSYNEQFFGPGTRLTVL.

The CDR3 is CAISGAGGAYNSPLHF. As DNA, the CDR3 is TGTGCCATCAGCGGGGCAGGGGGCGCCTATAATTCACCCCTCCACTTT. The V gene is TRBV10-3, the J gene TRBJ1-6, with 8 bases fitting TRBD1. V lost 6 bases and J lost 2; bases outside the gene matches: 6. Germline CDR1 reads ENHRY; CDR2 reads SYGVKD. CDR3 length: 16 residues.

The rearrangement links TRBV28 to TRBJ1-4; no clear D gene. This CDR3 contains 14 residues. The V gene lost 2 bases and the J gene lost 5 bases, with 9 bases spanning the gap. The germline CDR1 and CDR2 sequences are MDHEN and SYDVKM. CDR3 nucleotide sequence: TGTGCCAGCAGTTTACCACAGCAGAATGAAAAACTGTTTTTT. Amino acid sequence: CASSLPQQNEKLFF.

V usage is TRBV5-1 and J usage is TRBJ1-2; maybe TRBD1 (6 bases). The V gene's germline CDR1 is SGHRS and CDR2 YFSETQ. V lost 7 bases and J lost 4, with 11 bases in between. The CDR3 totals 12 residues. Written as DNA, the CDR3 is TGCGCCAGCTCTGGGGGCGTCTATGGCTACACCTTC. Its translation is CASSGGVYGYTF.

The J gene is TRBJ2-3, the V gene TRBV27, with 8 bases matching TRBD2. There are 16 residues in the CDR3. CDR1 is MNHEY, CDR2 SMNVEV, per germline (reference sequence). V trimming: 5 bases; J trimming: 0 bases; junction bases outside the gene matches: 7. CDR3 sequence reads: CASSPRTSSSTDTQYF. DNA for the CDR3: TGTGCCAGCAGTCCCCGGACTAGCTCTAGCACAGATACGCAGTATTTT.

This chain uses TRBV7-2 with TRBJ1-4, with TRBD1 matching over 9 bases. Per the germline V gene, CDR1 is SGHTA and CDR2 is FQGNSA. This CDR3 region has 15 residues. The trim removed 1 base at V and 5 bases at J, leaving 2 bases unmatched. The CDR3 protein is CASSLGGTGNEKLFF. In nucleotides, the CDR3 is TGTGCCAGCAGCTTAGGAGGGACAGGGAATGAAAAACTGTTTTTT. The full variable domain, rest sourced from reference TRBV7-2 and TRBJ1-4, is GAGVSQSPSNKVTEKGKDVELRCDPISGHTALYWYRQSLGQGLEFLIYFQGNSAPDKSGLPSDRFSAERTGGSVSTLTIQRTQQEDSAVYLCASSLGGTGNEKLFFGSGTQLSVL.

The gene calls are TRBV11-2 and TRBJ1-1, with a tentative D call TRBD1 (5 bases). V lost 1 base to trimming and J lost 3 bases, with 12 bases between them. Germline V gene sequence: CDR1 SGHAT, CDR2 FQNNGV. The CDR3 has 15 amino acids. The CDR3 DNA is TGTGCCAGCAGCTTAGGACAGCTGAAAGACACTGAAGCTTTCTTT. Translated, it gives CASSLGQLKDTEAFF.

The chain has TRBV5-1 and TRBJ1-4, with D unresolved. The CDR3 spans 17 residues. The germline CDR1 and CDR2 sequences are SGHRS and YFSETQ. Deletions cut 3 bases from V and 8 bases from J, with 23 bases between. Here the CDR3 DNA reads TGCGCCAGCAGCTGGGCGGGTTCAACGCTTGGTCGGGAAAAACTGTTTTTT. Amino acid sequence: CASSWAGSTLGREKLFF.

The chain carries TRBV4-3 and TRBJ1-1, with unresolved D. From germline, CDR1 is LGHNA and CDR2 YSLEER. This CDR3 region has 14 residues. V was cut by 1 base and J by 0 bases, with 6 bases left in between. CDR3 sequence (DNA): TGCGCCAGCAGCCAAGCCACGGTGAACACTGAAGCTTTCTTT. Protein product: CASSQATVNTEAFF.